This entry concerns a single TCR beta chain. These data originate in a study of technical replicates of blood from a few donors. The CDR3 is made up of 13 amino acids. Germline CDR1 MNHEY, CDR2 SVGAGI. Trimming shortened V by 8 bases and J by 6 bases, and 15 bases separated the two germline ends. TCRdb's copy holds only in-frame clones and misses some; the assay was immunoSEQ multiplex PCR. The data show more than 50,000 clones, approximately 87% seen once. The clonotype comes from a human donor in good health. Some clones in this sample may be carry-over from other donors' samples. The genes are TRBV6-5 and TRBJ2-3, with D perhaps TRBD2 (6 bases). Material: PBMCs. CDR3 DNA sequence: TGTGCCAGCGGCGGAGGGCCTCCCGATACGCAGTATTTT. Residues: CASGGGPPDTQYF.